The clone carrying this TCR beta chain is deemed large. The gene names here belong to mouse. Noted time point: mouse harvest day 14 after allogeneic transplant. Each mouse received 10^7 T-cell-depleted marrow cells plus 10^6 splenic CD5+ T cells by tail vein. This sample was taken from a study of tissue T cells after allogeneic stem cell transplantation. Generated by immunoSEQ multiplex PCR, the TCRdb table keeps only in-frame clones and is missing some. Of about 7,700 clones in the sample, roughly a third were seen once. The sample consisted of skin. This TCR derives from a female BALB/c mouse given C57BL/6 T cells with graft-versus-host disease after an allogeneic hematopoietic cell transplant.

The sequenced part of the CDR3 DNA is TGTGCCAGCAGTCTGACAAATTCTGGAAATACGCTCTAT. This encodes CASSLTNSGNTLY. The entire CDR3 protein is CASSLTNSGNTLYF. The rearrangement links TRBV26 to TRBJ1-3; D uncertain. The read halts 1 residue ahead of the CDR3 end, with the missing end drawn from the germline J gene. The germline V gene encodes CDR1 KGHPV and CDR2 FQNQEV (reference sequence). The CDR3 covers 14 residues. The V and J ends lost 2 bases and 0 bases respectively, with 5 bases between them.